This entry lists 25 T cell receptor beta chains sequenced from one sample in a study of graft-versus-host responses after intestinal transplantation. The antigens these receptors bind are not known. Using immunoSEQ multiplex PCR, the repertoire was profiled, and TCRdb retains in-frame clones only, with some absent. The sample includes some 84,000 clones, roughly 80% of them seen just once. Material: unstimulated CD4+ T cells sorted from spleen or lymph node cells, obtained before intestinal transplant. The receptors come from a human donor who received an intestinal transplant.

V and J are TRBV6-1 and TRBJ1-4; a possible D gene is TRBD1 (5 bases). This CDR3 has 15 residues. Trimming took 8 bases from V and 5 from J, leaving 18 bases between them. Germline CDR1 is MNHNS and CDR2 is SASEGT. In DNA form, the CDR3 reads TGTGCCAGCGCGGCCTCGGGGAGGACAAATGAAAAACTGTTTTTT. This sequence encodes CASAASGRTNEKLFF.

The V and J genes are TRBV5-4 and TRBJ2-7, with D possibly TRBD1 on 6 matching bases. The CDR3 length is 15 residues. Germline V gene data show CDR1 as SGHNT and CDR2 as YYREEE (reference sequence). Trimming left V 2 bases short and J 3 bases short, with 15 bases between. CDR3 sequence (DNA): TGTGCCAGCAGCTTATCAGGGGTTTTGGGCTACGAGCAGTACTTC. Its translation is CASSLSGVLGYEQYF.

This clone was detected only a few times. V gene TRBV2 combines with J gene TRBJ1-2; D is ambiguous. This CDR3 spans 10 amino acids. The V end was cut by 7 bases, the J end by 6 bases, with 6 bases between. Germline assignment: CDR1 SNHLY and CDR2 FYNNEI. Written as DNA, the CDR3 is TGTGCCAGCATGCGGGATGGCTACACCTTC. Its protein is CASMRDGYTF.

V and J are TRBV10-2 and TRBJ2-4, with TRBD2 matching 8 bases. After removal of 7 bases from V and 6 bases from J, the junction contained 2 bases not matched to a gene. Germline loops: CDR1 WSHSY, CDR2 SAAADI. This CDR3 comprises 12 residues. The CDR3, as DNA: TGCGCCAGCACCCGGGGGGGAAACATTCAGTACTTC. Protein sequence: CASTRGGNIQYF.

The chain is built from TRBV2 and TRBJ2-1; TRBD2 matches at 9 bases. This CDR3 region has 15 residues. The V gene's germline CDR1 is SNHLY and CDR2 FYNNEI. Unmatched junction bases numbered 2, after V lost 4 bases and J lost 1 base. CDR3 in amino acids: CASSVSGGSYNEQFF. As DNA, the CDR3 is TGTGCCAGCAGTGTAAGCGGGGGGTCCTACAATGAGCAGTTCTTC. Full variable domain (rest looked up from reference TRBV2 and TRBJ2-1): EPEVTQTPSHQVTQMGQEVILRCVPISNHLYFYWYRQILGQKVEFLVSFYNNEISEKSEIFDDQFSVERPDGSNFTLKIRSTKLEDSAMYFCASSVSGGSYNEQFFGPGTRLTVL.

The genes are TRBV7-7 and TRBJ2-1, with 8 nucleotides matching TRBD2. This CDR3 is 15 amino acids long. The germline V gene has CDR1 SSHAT and CDR2 FNYEAQ (reference sequence). J gave up 8 bases and V 5 bases, and 11 bases lay outside the gene matches. The CDR3 DNA is TGTGCCAGCAGCCCCGCGGGACTAGAGGGCTATGAGCAGTTCTTC. Its translation is CASSPAGLEGYEQFF.

The chain couples TRBV13 to TRBJ1-2; the match to TRBD1 covers 7 bases. J gave up 4 bases and V 5 bases, and 10 bases lay outside the gene matches. The germline CDR1 and CDR2 sequences are PRHDT and FYEKMQ (reference sequence). The CDR3 has 15 residues. Here the CDR3 reads CASSPRTGGPYGYTF. The CDR3 DNA sequence: TGTGCCAGCAGCCCTCGGACAGGAGGACCCTATGGCTACACCTTC. Combining the CDR3 with reference TRBV13 and TRBJ1-2 gives the whole variable domain AAGVIQSPRHLIKEKRETATLKCYPIPRHDTVYWYQQGPGQDPQFLISFYEKMQSDKGSIPDRFSAQQFSDYHSELNMSSLELGDSALYFCASSPRTGGPYGYTFGSGTRLTVV.

The table lists this clone with a count of one. Other nucleotide sequences from this sample produce the same CDR3. The chain employs TRBV18 and TRBJ2-7, with D possibly matching TRBD1 (5 bases). The length of the CDR3 is 12 residues. Trimming left V 2 bases short and J 6 bases short, with 8 bases between. Germline values: CDR1 KGHSH, CDR2 LQKENI. The CDR3 nucleotides read TGTGCCAGCTCACCAGACAGCTCCGAGCAGTACTTC. Translating gives CASSPDSSEQYF.

Only one count was recorded for this clone. This chain links TRBV7-2 with TRBJ1-2; D is unclear. Germline loops: CDR1 SGHTA, CDR2 FQGNSA. Trimming left V 5 bases short and J 4 bases short, with 11 bases between. The CDR3 sequence is 13 residues long. The CDR3 protein is CASSQTPSYGYTF. In nucleotides, the CDR3 is TGTGCCAGCAGCCAGACACCGTCCTATGGCTACACCTTC.

This rearrangement joins TRBV28 to TRBJ1-2, with a tentative D call TRBD1 (5 bases). The CDR3 is 12 residues long. Germline CDR1 and CDR2: MDHEN and SYDVKM. The V and J ends lost 5 bases and 8 bases respectively, with 12 bases between them. The DNA for the CDR3 is TGTGCCAGCAGTCCAAGCGGGGCCGGCTACACCTTC. Residues: CASSPSGAGYTF.

This chain uses TRBV5-1 with TRBJ1-1; D perhaps matches TRBD1 (5 bases). V lost 1 base, J lost 4 bases, and 17 bases lay in between. The CDR3 spans 16 residues. CDR1 is SGHRS, CDR2 YFSETQ, per germline. CDR3 nucleotide sequence: TGCGCCAGCAGCTTGATGCACTATCTGGGGGGCACTGAAGCTTTCTTT. Amino acid sequence: CASSLMHYLGGTEAFF.

This clone appeared once. The V and J genes are TRBV5-1 and TRBJ2-2, with D tentatively TRBD1 (5 bases). CDR1 and CDR2 from the germline V gene are SGHRS and YFSETQ. The CDR3 is 16 amino acids. Trimming removed 2 bases at V and 0 bases at J, with 11 bases between. CDR3 amino acids: CASSFLTVANTGELFF. CDR3 bases: TGCGCCAGCAGCTTTCTGACAGTCGCGAACACCGGGGAGCTGTTTTTT.

V gene TRBV6-4 combines with J gene TRBJ2-3; 8 bases align to TRBD2. This CDR3 is built from 16 residues. The V segment lost 3 bases and the J segment 2 bases; nucleotides outside the gene matches: 7. Germline V gene lookup returns CDR1 MRHNA and CDR2 SNTAGT. This CDR3 is CASSESGGRPTDTQYF. CDR3 bases: TGTGCCAGCAGTGAATCCGGCGGGAGGCCCACAGATACGCAGTATTTT.

The V call is TRBV28, the J call TRBJ2-5; D is uncertain. The closer fit of TRBJ2-7 to the DNA end suggests the J call may be wrong. The germline V gene encodes CDR1 MDHEN and CDR2 SYDVKM. The CDR3 spans 13 residues. This CDR3 reads CASSFRNSYEQYF. Here the CDR3 DNA reads TGTGCCAGCAGTTTCAGGAACTCCTACGAGCAGTACTTC.

The genes are TRBV4-1 and TRBJ1-3; D is unclear. Deletions cut 0 bases from V and 2 bases from J, with 8 bases between. CDR1 and CDR2 from the germline V gene are MGHRA and YSYEKL. The CDR3 is made up of 15 amino acids. CDR3 coding DNA: TGCGCCAGCAGCCAAGAAACATTCGCTGGAAACACCATATATTTT. Translated: CASSQETFAGNTIYF.

The chain is built from TRBV5-4 and TRBJ2-3; the match to TRBD1 covers 9 bases. CDR1 is SGHNT, CDR2 YYREEE, per germline (reference sequence). V shed 7 bases, J shed 2 bases, and the junction held 5 bases outside the gene matches. CDR3 length: 14 amino acids. CDR3: CASGYRGPTDTQYF. In DNA form, the CDR3 reads TGTGCCAGCGGGTACAGGGGGCCCACAGATACGCAGTATTTT.

V usage is TRBV28 and J usage is TRBJ2-7, with 9 bases identical to TRBD1. The V and J ends lost 7 bases and 1 base, in that order; junction bases with no gene match: 11. The CDR3 is made up of 16 amino acids. Germline V lookup: CDR1 MDHEN, CDR2 SYDVKM. CDR3 amino acids: CASTPYGTGPSYEQYF. The CDR3 coding sequence is TGTGCCAGCACCCCTTATGGGACAGGGCCTTCCTACGAGCAGTACTTC.

CDR3 sequence reads: CASSTGVPNTGELFF. For the CDR3, the DNA is TGTGCCAGCAGCACAGGGGTACCGAACACCGGGGAGCTGTTTTTT. The chain recombines TRBV9 with TRBJ2-2; 7 nucleotides agree with TRBD1. The V gene's germline CDR1 is SGDLS and CDR2 YYNGEE. CDR3 size: 15 residues. V dropped 4 bases and J dropped 0; count of bases not matched to a gene: 3.

The chain combines TRBV28 with TRBJ1-5; 8 nucleotides agree with TRBD1. The CDR3 runs to 15 residues. Looked up from germline, CDR1 is MDHEN and CDR2 is SYDVKM. The junction had 10 bases not matched to a gene; V was cut back by 8 bases and J by 4 bases. CDR3 sequence (DNA): TGTGCCAGCGGTGTAGGACAGGGAGGTAATCAGCCCCAGCATTTT. Protein product: CASGVGQGGNQPQHF.

The rearrangement links TRBV5-1 to TRBJ2-7; tentatively, D is TRBD1 (5 bases). Germline V lookup: CDR1 SGHRS, CDR2 YFSETQ. The CDR3 is made up of 11 amino acids. Trimming took 4 bases from V and 4 from J, leaving 6 bases between them. CDR3 bases: TGCGCCAGCAGCCAGGGTTACGAGCAGTACTTC. It codes for CASSQGYEQYF.

V usage is TRBV10-1 and J usage is TRBJ2-3; D remains ambiguous. Trimming pared 2 bases from V and 0 bases from J, leaving 3 bases between. This CDR3 spans 13 amino acids. CDR1 is WNHNN and CDR2 is SYGVQD in the germline V gene (reference sequence). Here the CDR3 reads CASSEGSTDTQYF. CDR3 coding DNA: TGCGCCAGCAGTGAGGGCAGCACAGATACGCAGTATTTT.

This clone was counted a few times. V gene TRBV7-2 combines with J gene TRBJ2-3, with 8 nucleotides matching TRBD2. From germline, CDR1 is SGHTA and CDR2 FQGNSA. The length of the CDR3 is 15 residues. Unmatched junction bases numbered 4, after V lost 5 bases and J lost 0 bases. CDR3 nucleotides: TGTGCCAGCAGCCAGTCGGGGGGGAGCACAGATACGCAGTATTTT. It is translated as CASSQSGGSTDTQYF.

V is TRBV9 and J is TRBJ1-3, with D tentatively TRBD1 (5 bases). The CDR3 is 15 amino acids. CDR1 is SGDLS and CDR2 is YYNGEE in the germline V gene. Trimming took off 0 bases at V and 0 bases at J, with 7 bases between the two ends. Here the CDR3 DNA reads TGTGCCAGCAGCGTAGGGGGCTCCTCTGGAAACACCATATATTTT. Translation gives CASSVGGSSGNTIYF.

V is TRBV4-2 and J is TRBJ2-1; 9 nucleotides align to TRBD2. From germline, CDR1 is LGHNA and CDR2 YNFKEQ. CDR3 length: 18 residues. V was pared by 3 bases and J by 7 bases, with 16 bases of the junction left unmatched. CDR3 sequence: CASSHIALAGWSGNEQFF. CDR3 nucleotides: TGTGCCAGCAGCCATATCGCCCTAGCGGGATGGTCGGGGAATGAGCAGTTCTTC.

The chain links TRBV28 to TRBJ1-6, with TRBD1 matching 9 bases. Trimming at V came to 6 bases and at J to 7 bases, leaving 13 bases not matched to a gene. Germline values: CDR1 MDHEN, CDR2 SYDVKM. CDR3 length: 17 amino acids. CDR3: CASRTPPWTGENSPLHF. As DNA, the CDR3 is TGTGCCAGCAGAACGCCACCTTGGACAGGGGAGAATTCACCCCTCCACTTT. Drawing the rest from reference TRBV28 and TRBJ1-6, the complete variable domain is DVKVTQSSRYLVKRTGEKVFLECVQDMDHENMFWYRQDPGLGLRLIYFSYDVKMKEKGDIPEGYSVSREKKERFSLILESASTNQTSMYLCASRTPPWTGENSPLHFGNGTRLTVT.